This TCR beta chain was sequenced for a study of control samples from healthy donors and cancer patients. The V and J ends lost 5 bases and 4 bases respectively, with 19 bases between them. Germline V CDR1 and CDR2: SEHNR, FQNEAQ (reference sequence). This CDR3 has 16 amino acids. The repertoire was sequenced with immunoSEQ multiplex PCR; TCRdb's copy has only in-frame clones and lacks some. This table has about 75,000 clones, about 93% appearing once. The receptor comes from a woman in her thirties or forties in good health. Sequencing was performed on blood. The rearrangement uses TRBV7-9 and TRBJ2-3, with a tentative D call TRBD2 (5 bases). This chain's CDR3 is CASSLSLGNQPDTQYF. The DNA of the CDR3 is TGTGCCAGCAGCCTCTCACTCGGGAATCAGCCAGATACGCAGTATTTT.